This TCR beta chain came from a study of blood T cell repertoires in COVID-19. Study background: Samples of COVID-19 (acute and convalescent) were obtained from the United States, Italy and Spain. PBMCs, B-cell-depleted T cells, or T cells provided the cDNA or gDNA that made up the material.

Germline V lookup: CDR1 MNHNS, CDR2 SASEGT. The CDR3 loop spans 14 amino acids. Trimming shortened V by 2 bases and J by 2 bases, and 9 bases separated the two germline ends. In the original analysis: Reference gene primer amplification in the assay estimated nucleated cell counts. The assay was immunoSEQ multiplex PCR, and TCRdb's table has in-frame clones only and misses some. V and J calls and clone size follow that table, whereas D and trimming were derived from the DNA. The data hold 35,000 to 45,000 clones, with about nine tenths observed a single time. The sample comprised peripheral blood. This receptor was taken from an elderly woman with acute or convalescent COVID-19. J is TRBJ2-5 and V is TRBV6-1; D unresolved. CDR3 sequence: CASSEPSVQETQYF. CDR3 bases: TGTGCCAGCAGTGAACCATCAGTTCAAGAGACCCAGTACTTC.